What follows describes a single T cell receptor (beta chain). The antigen is undetermined. The CDR3 has 16 amino acids. V lost 4 bases and J lost 4; bases outside the gene matches: 10. Germline CDR1 is SGHNT and CDR2 is YENEEA. These data come from a study of cytomegalovirus exposure and HLA in healthy donors. Study-level results: Reported performance of the classifier showed diagnosis of cytomegalovirus status with high specificity and sensitivity. Researchers counted about 150 TCR beta chains as cytomegalovirus-associated. It was confirmed in vitro that three of the CMV-associated chains were specific for CMV antigens.

Data came from immunoSEQ multiplex PCR; TCRdb stores just in-frame clones and leaves some out. This sample has under 250,000 clones, with 85% to 90% found just once. Among the 120 subjects of the validation cohort, separate from the 666-subject first cohort, were the donors. J is TRBJ2-3 and V is TRBV11-3; TRBD2 matches at 8 bases. What was sequenced was PBMCs. The source is a man between 18 and 35 years old in good health and CMV-seronegative. Written as DNA, the CDR3 is TGTGCCAGCAGCTCCCTCGGGGGGGGGCATTCAGATACGCAGTATTTT. Protein product: CASSSLGGGHSDTQYF.